The 29 T cell receptor beta chains listed next were all sequenced from one sample in a study of OX40 agonist ivuxolimab in advanced cancers. The protocol was immunoSEQ multiplex PCR, while the TCRdb copy is restricted to in-frame clones and leaves out a portion. This sample carries about 77,000 clones, less than 90% of them seen once, and the ten largest clones take 0.65% to 0.8%. Sequenced here: CD4+ or CD8+ T cells sorted from blood, sampled in a trial of the OX40 agonist ivuxolimab. The receptors stem from an adult with an advanced solid tumor such as melanoma, head and neck, liver or kidney cancer.

The rearrangement uses TRBV18 and TRBJ2-7; a possible D gene is TRBD1 (6 bases). The CDR3 extends over 13 amino acids. The V end lost 6 bases, the J end lost 3 bases, and 12 bases lay between the germline ends. Germline loops: CDR1 KGHSH, CDR2 LQKENI. CDR3: CASSYRVDYEQYF. The CDR3 DNA reads as TGTGCCAGCTCGTACAGGGTGGACTACGAGCAGTACTTC.

V and J are TRBV7-3 and TRBJ2-3; D is ambiguous. The CDR3 sequence is 13 residues long. Germline assignment: CDR1 SGHTA and CDR2 FQGTGA. V was trimmed by 6 bases and J by 4 bases, leaving 11 bases between them. The CDR3 coding sequence is TGTGCCAGCAGTCCTCAGGCGTCAGATACGCAGTATTTT. Encoded protein: CASSPQASDTQYF.

The V and J genes are TRBV7-8 and TRBJ1-6, with D possibly being TRBD1 (6 bases). V was shortened by 3 bases and J by 10 bases, with 16 bases between the two germline ends. The CDR3 has 15 residues. Germline V gene sequence: CDR1 SGHVS, CDR2 FQNEAQ. The CDR3 nucleotides are TGTGCCAGCAGCTTTTCCCAGGGGAGTGGATCACCCCTCCACTTT. Translated: CASSFSQGSGSPLHF.

V is TRBV11-1 and J is TRBJ1-4; 9 bases agree with TRBD1. Germline CDR1 is SGHAT and CDR2 is FQDESV (reference sequence). Trimming removed 2 bases from V and 7 bases from J; junction bases left unmatched: 5. CDR3 size: 15 residues. In nucleotides, the CDR3 is TGTGCCAGCAGCTTAAACAGGGGGCTCGGTGAAAAACTGTTTTTT. Translation gives CASSLNRGLGEKLFF.

This chain joins TRBV13 and TRBJ1-1; D is unresolved. Germline V CDR1 and CDR2: PRHDT, FYEKMQ (reference sequence). Trimming shortened V by 1 base and J by 8 bases, and 8 bases separated the two germline ends. CDR3 length: 12 amino acids. CDR3 nucleotide sequence: TGTGCCAGCAGCTTAGTTAAAGGGGAAGCTTTCTTT. Translated, it gives CASSLVKGEAFF.

The rearrangement joins TRBV29-1 to TRBJ2-5; D might be TRBD1 (5 bases). Deletions cut 7 bases from V and 1 base from J, with 13 bases between. This CDR3 contains 13 residues. CDR1 and CDR2 (germline): SQVTM, ANQGSEA. CDR3 loop: CSGKGVSQETQYF. In DNA form, the CDR3 reads TGCAGCGGCAAAGGGGTCAGCCAAGAGACCCAGTACTTC.

This clone occurred a few times. The chain couples TRBV7-9 to TRBJ1-1; D uncertain. V was pared by 1 base and J by 1 base, with 10 bases between. This CDR3 region has 15 residues. CDR1 SEHNR and CDR2 FQNEAQ come from the germline V gene (reference sequence). CDR3 loop: CASSLVVGKNTEAFF. As DNA, the CDR3 is TGTGCCAGCAGCTTAGTAGTAGGGAAGAACACTGAAGCTTTCTTT.

The rearrangement uses TRBV6-5 and TRBJ2-3; D remains ambiguous. The CDR3 totals 13 residues. V lost 0 bases and J lost 5, with 6 bases in between. Germline CDR1 and CDR2: MNHEY and SVGAGI. CDR3 protein: CASSYSLGDTQYF. In DNA form, the CDR3 reads TGTGCCAGCAGTTACTCCCTGGGAGATACGCAGTATTTT.

The genes are TRBV28 and TRBJ2-7; 11 nucleotides align to TRBD1. The germline CDR1 and CDR2 sequences are MDHEN and SYDVKM. CDR3 length: 14 residues. J lost 2 bases, V lost 4 bases, and 1 base had no gene match. The CDR3 protein is CASSSGQGAYEQYF. The CDR3 bases are TGTGCCAGCAGTTCGGGACAGGGGGCCTACGAGCAGTACTTC. The full variable domain, completed using reference TRBV28 and TRBJ2-7, is DVKVTQSSRYLVKRTGEKVFLECVQDMDHENMFWYRQDPGLGLRLIYFSYDVKMKEKGDIPEGYSVSREKKERFSLILESASTNQTSMYLCASSSGQGAYEQYFGPGTRLTVT.

The chain joins TRBV19 to TRBJ2-5; D might be TRBD1 (5 bases). In germline, CDR1 is LNHDA, CDR2 SQIVND (reference sequence). Between the trimmed V and J ends, which lost 4 bases and 1 base, there was a span of 7 bases. This CDR3 region has 13 residues. CDR3 protein: CASSRGSQETQYF. The CDR3 nucleotides are TGTGCCAGTAGTAGGGGCAGCCAAGAGACCCAGTACTTC. The full variable domain, rest sourced from reference TRBV19 and TRBJ2-5, is DGGITQSPKYLFRKEGQNVTLSCEQNLNHDAMYWYRQDPGQGLRLIYYSQIVNDFQKGDIAEGYSVSREKKESFPLTVTSAQKNPTAFYLCASSRGSQETQYFGPGTRLLVL.

In DNA, the CDR3 is TGTGCCTCGAGAAGCGGCAGCACAGATACGCAGTATTTT. Amino acids: CASRSGSTDTQYF. The chain joins TRBV4-2 to TRBJ2-3, with D tentatively TRBD2 (5 bases). CDR1 and CDR2 from the germline V gene are LGHNA and YNFKEQ. The length of the CDR3 is 13 residues. Trimming removed 11 bases at V and 0 bases at J, with 12 bases between.

With respect to this clone: The sample carries other DNA sequences with the same CDR3. V is TRBV6-5 and J is TRBJ2-7, with 9 bases identical to TRBD1. The CDR3 loop spans 14 amino acids. Germline V CDR1 and CDR2: MNHEY, SVGAGI. V shed 4 bases, J shed 4 bases, and the junction held 5 bases outside the gene matches. In DNA form, the CDR3 reads TGTGCCAGCAGTTCCGGGACAGGGACATACGAGCAGTACTTC. Its translation is CASSSGTGTYEQYF.

CDR3 sequence (DNA): TGTGCCAGCTCGACGGCGGACGGCGAAAAACTGTTTTTT. It encodes CASSTADGEKLFF. The rearrangement joins TRBV6-1 to TRBJ1-4; D not certain. V was pared by 8 bases and J by 8 bases, with 15 bases between. Per the germline V gene, CDR1 is MNHNS and CDR2 is SASEGT. The CDR3 contains 13 residues.

The chain uses TRBV7-3 and TRBJ2-1, with D perhaps matching TRBD2 (6 bases). Germline V gives CDR1 SGHTA, CDR2 FQGTGA. The length of the CDR3 is 15 residues. V shed 3 bases and J shed 3 bases, with 12 bases lying between them. CDR3 loop: CASSLGLADYNEQFF. CDR3 DNA sequence: TGTGCCAGCAGCTTGGGACTGGCGGACTACAATGAGCAGTTCTTC.

Comment on this clone: At one end, the junction sequence differs from germline, possibly due to a read error. The chain combines TRBV7-7 with TRBJ2-3; 12 bases align to TRBD2. CDR3 length: 16 amino acids. The germline CDR1 and CDR2 sequences are SSHAT and FNYEAQ (reference sequence). CDR3 loop: CASSLGTSGSTDTQYF. In DNA form, the CDR3 reads TGTGCTAGCAGCTTAGGGACTAGCGGGAGCACAGATACGCAGTATTTT.

The chain links TRBV15 to TRBJ1-5; the match to TRBD1 covers 7 bases. Looked up from germline, CDR1 is LNHNV and CDR2 is YYDKDF (reference sequence). V lost 3 bases and J lost 1; bases outside the gene matches: 3. CDR3 length equals 15 residues. The CDR3 is CATSRDRFSNQPQHF. CDR3 DNA sequence: TGTGCCACCAGCAGGGACAGGTTCAGCAATCAGCCCCAGCATTTT.

The chain employs TRBV10-1 and TRBJ1-3; D call uncertain. The CDR3 has 18 amino acids. Germline values: CDR1 WNHNN, CDR2 SYGVQD (reference sequence). Trimming cost V 0 bases and J 2 bases, with 17 bases left between them. In DNA form, the CDR3 reads TGCGCCAGCAGTGAGTCTGAGGGCGATAGGCCAGCTGGAAACACCATATATTTT. Protein: CASSESEGDRPAGNTIYF.

The chain has TRBV7-6 and TRBJ1-2; tentatively, D is TRBD1 (6 bases). Trimming removed 5 bases at V and 5 bases at J, with 24 bases between. Germline CDR1 SGHVS, CDR2 FNYEAQ. The CDR3 is 17 amino acids. The CDR3 loop reads CASSPLTIGTRGYGYTF. In DNA form, the CDR3 reads TGTGCCAGCAGCCCACTCACAATCGGGACAAGAGGTTATGGCTACACCTTC. Full variable domain (outside the CDR3, taken from reference TRBV7-6 and TRBJ1-2): GAGVSQSPRYKVTKRGQDVALRCDPISGHVSLYWYRQALGQGPEFLTYFNYEAQQDKSGLPNDRFSAERPEGSISTLTIQRTEQRDSAMYRCASSPLTIGTRGYGYTFGSGTRLTVV.

This chain links TRBV10-3 with TRBJ1-1, with TRBD1 as a possible D gene (6 bases). CDR3 length: 15 amino acids. V was cut by 4 bases and J by 4 bases, with 16 bases left in between. Germline values: CDR1 ENHRY, CDR2 SYGVKD. CDR3 region: CAISGYWGGGTEAFF. CDR3 coding DNA: TGTGCCATCAGTGGCTATTGGGGGGGCGGCACTGAAGCTTTCTTT.

The J gene is TRBJ2-7, the V gene TRBV19; D is perhaps TRBD1 (5 bases). The CDR3 is 15 residues long. Trimming left V 3 bases short and J 0 bases short, with 12 bases between. Germline values: CDR1 LNHDA, CDR2 SQIVND (reference sequence). The DNA for the CDR3 is TGTGCCAGTAGTATCCTAGACAGTTCCTCCTACGAGCAGTACTTC. Its translation: CASSILDSSSYEQYF.

The chain is built from TRBV19 and TRBJ2-3, with 8 positions matching TRBD2. Germline V gene lookup returns CDR1 LNHDA and CDR2 SQIVND (reference sequence). Trimming removed 9 bases from V and 2 bases from J; junction bases left unmatched: 22. There are 19 residues in the CDR3. The CDR3 sequence: CARKTTGVKLAGYTDTQYF. The CDR3 DNA reads TGTGCCAGAAAAACTACAGGAGTTAAGTTAGCGGGGTACACAGATACGCAGTATTTT. The full variable domain, completed using reference TRBV19 and TRBJ2-3, is DGGITQSPKYLFRKEGQNVTLSCEQNLNHDAMYWYRQDPGQGLRLIYYSQIVNDFQKGDIAEGYSVSREKKESFPLTVTSAQKNPTAFYLCARKTTGVKLAGYTDTQYFGPGTRLTVL.

This rearrangement joins TRBV7-2 to TRBJ1-5; D is unresolved. The V and J ends lost 4 bases and 2 bases respectively, with 15 bases between them. This CDR3 is built from 16 residues. CDR1 and CDR2 (germline): SGHTA, FQGNSA. This CDR3 reads CASSSRRTSGNQPQHF. CDR3 DNA sequence: TGTGCCAGCAGCTCCCGACGGACTTCTGGCAATCAGCCCCAGCATTTT. Supplemented by reference TRBV7-2 and TRBJ1-5, the full variable domain reads GAGVSQSPSNKVTEKGKDVELRCDPISGHTALYWYRQSLGQGLEFLIYFQGNSAPDKSGLPSDRFSAERTGGSVSTLTIQRTQQEDSAVYLCASSSRRTSGNQPQHFGDGTRLSIL.

The rearrangement uses TRBV2 and TRBJ2-7; D unclear. In germline, CDR1 is SNHLY, CDR2 FYNNEI. The CDR3 contains 10 residues. Trimming took off 5 bases at V and 3 bases at J, with 2 bases between the two ends. CDR3 coding DNA: TGTGCCAGCAGTATCTACGAGCAGTACTTC. Residues: CASSIYEQYF.

This clone was observed a few times. The chain is built from TRBV9 and TRBJ2-1; the match to TRBD1 covers 9 bases. This CDR3 spans 17 amino acids. Trimming cost V 3 bases and J 10 bases; bases outside gene matches: 17. CDR1 and CDR2 (germline): SGDLS, YYNGEE. This chain's CDR3 is CASSALGGTGRLNEQFF. DNA of the CDR3: TGTGCCAGCAGCGCCCTCGGAGGGACAGGGAGGCTTAACGAGCAGTTCTTC.

The genes are TRBV6-1 and TRBJ1-2; no definite D call. Germline CDR1 and CDR2: MNHNS and SASEGT. Trimming pared 1 base from V and 9 bases from J, leaving 3 bases between. The CDR3 contains 10 residues. CDR3 loop: CASSEVRYTF. The CDR3 region has the DNA TGTGCCAGCAGTGAAGTCCGCTACACCTTC.

The CDR3 is CAWSAPYGSQETQYF. CDR3 bases: TGTGCCTGGAGTGCACCCTATGGCAGCCAAGAGACCCAGTACTTC. The V and J genes are TRBV30 and TRBJ2-5; D is undetermined. The V gene lost 1 base and the J gene lost 1 base, with 13 bases spanning the gap. Germline lookup yields CDR1 GTSNPN and CDR2 SVGIG (reference sequence). There are 15 residues in the CDR3.

The genes are TRBV10-3 and TRBJ2-3, with a possible D match to TRBD1 (5 bases). The CDR3 consists of 15 residues. Germline-derived CDR1 and CDR2 are ENHRY and SYGVKD. V lost 0 bases and J 6 bases, leaving 13 bases between the germline ends. The CDR3 DNA reads as TGTGCCATCAGTGAGTCCCGGACACCCAGCGATACGCAGTATTTT. Translating gives CAISESRTPSDTQYF.

This sequence joins TRBV4-1 and TRBJ2-3; D is perhaps TRBD2 (5 bases). This CDR3 has 18 amino acids. Germline-derived CDR1 and CDR2 are MGHRA and YSYEKL. Trimming took off 3 bases at V and 0 bases at J, with 19 bases between the two ends. The CDR3 sequence is CASSQGAPTSTSTDTQYF. CDR3 DNA sequence: TGCGCCAGCAGCCAGGGAGCGCCAACTTCAACTAGCACAGATACGCAGTATTTT.

This clone was seen a few times. V usage is TRBV6-6 and J usage is TRBJ1-1; D call uncertain. From germline, CDR1 is MNHNY and CDR2 SVGAGI (reference sequence). Between the trimmed V and J ends, which lost 7 bases and 0 bases, there was a span of 12 bases. The CDR3 runs to 14 residues. The DNA of the CDR3 is TGTGCCAGCACCAAACGGGCTTTGAACACTGAAGCTTTCTTT. Amino acids: CASTKRALNTEAFF.